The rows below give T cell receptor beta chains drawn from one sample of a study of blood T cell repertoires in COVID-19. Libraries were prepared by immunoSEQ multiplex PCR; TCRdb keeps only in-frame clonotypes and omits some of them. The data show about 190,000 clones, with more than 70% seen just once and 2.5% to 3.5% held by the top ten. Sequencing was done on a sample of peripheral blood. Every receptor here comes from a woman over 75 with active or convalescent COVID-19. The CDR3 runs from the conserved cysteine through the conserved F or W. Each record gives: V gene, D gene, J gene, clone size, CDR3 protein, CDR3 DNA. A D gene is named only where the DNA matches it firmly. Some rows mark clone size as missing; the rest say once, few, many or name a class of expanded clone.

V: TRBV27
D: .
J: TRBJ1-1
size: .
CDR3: CASSIQGTNTEAFF
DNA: TGTGCCAGCAGTATTCAGGGTACGAACACTGAAGCTTTCTTT

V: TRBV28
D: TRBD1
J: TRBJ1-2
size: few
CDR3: CASSEGARYGYTF
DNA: TGTGCCAGCAGTGAGGGGGCTAGGTATGGCTACACCTTC

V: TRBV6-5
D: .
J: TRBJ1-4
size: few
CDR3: CASGRQTSNEKLFF
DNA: TGTGCCAGCGGCCGACAGACTTCTAATGAAAAACTGTTTTTT

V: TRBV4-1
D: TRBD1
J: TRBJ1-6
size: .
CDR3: CASSPRGGGTGGSPLHF
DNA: TGCGCCAGCAGCCCCAGGGGTGGCGGGACAGGGGGGTCACCCCTCCACTTT

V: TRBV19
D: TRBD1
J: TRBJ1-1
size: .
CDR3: CASSLRQGPFSEAFF
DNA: TGTGCCAGTAGTCTCCGACAGGGTCCGTTCTCTGAAGCTTTCTTT

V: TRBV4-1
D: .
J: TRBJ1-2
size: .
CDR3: CASSQEQGDRGYTF
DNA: TGCGCCAGCAGCCAAGAACAGGGAGATAGAGGCTACACCTTC

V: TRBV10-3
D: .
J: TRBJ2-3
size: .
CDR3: CAISATGTSTDTQYF
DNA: TGTGCCATCAGTGCTACAGGTACTAGCACAGATACGCAGTATTTT

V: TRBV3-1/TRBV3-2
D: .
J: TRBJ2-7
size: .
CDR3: CASSPLTGRRGSEQYF
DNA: TGTGCCAGCAGCCCCCTGACCGGCCGACGAGGATCCGAGCAGTACTTC

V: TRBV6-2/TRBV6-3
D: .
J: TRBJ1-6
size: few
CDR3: CASSYSSSPLHF
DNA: TGTGCCAGCAGTTACTCGAGTTCACCCCTCCACTTT

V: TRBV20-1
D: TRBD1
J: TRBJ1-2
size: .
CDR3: CSASPGQGANGYTF
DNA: TGCAGTGCTAGTCCCGGACAGGGGGCAAATGGCTACACCTTC

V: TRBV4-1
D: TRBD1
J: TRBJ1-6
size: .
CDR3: CASSLFNQGANSPLHF
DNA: TGCGCCAGCAGCCTCTTCAACCAGGGGGCGAATTCACCCCTCCACTTT

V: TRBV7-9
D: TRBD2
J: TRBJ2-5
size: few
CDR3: CASSSPGLNWETQYF
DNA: TGTGCCAGCAGCTCCCCGGGACTAAATTGGGAGACCCAGTACTTC

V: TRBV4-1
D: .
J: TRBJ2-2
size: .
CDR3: CASSQNNGELFF
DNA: TGCGCCAGCAGCCAAAACAACGGGGAGCTGTTTTTT

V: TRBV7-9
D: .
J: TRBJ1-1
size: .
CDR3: CASSLMELAEAFF
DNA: TGTGCCAGCAGCTTAATGGAGTTGGCTGAAGCTTTCTTT

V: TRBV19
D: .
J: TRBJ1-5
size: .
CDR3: CASSGRVGQPQHF
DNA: TGTGCCAGTAGTGGCAGGGTGGGTCAGCCCCAGCATTTT

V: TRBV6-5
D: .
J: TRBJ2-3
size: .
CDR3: CASSSLAAATDTQYF
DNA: TGTGCCAGCAGTTCCTTAGCGGCAGCCACAGATACGCAGTATTTT

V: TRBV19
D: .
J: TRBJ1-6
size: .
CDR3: CASSIDGAGEYSPLHF
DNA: TGTGCCAGTAGTATAGATGGCGCAGGGGAATACTCACCCCTCCACTTT

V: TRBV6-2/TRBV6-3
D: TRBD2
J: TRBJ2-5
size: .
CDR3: CASSFTSGGAPETQYF
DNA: TGTGCCAGCAGTTTCACTAGCGGGGGGGCCCCAGAGACCCAGTACTTC

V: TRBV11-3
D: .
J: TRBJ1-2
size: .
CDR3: CASSFRGDTDFGNYGYTF
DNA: TGTGCCAGCAGCTTTAGAGGGGACACGGATTTCGGTAACTATGGCTACACCTTC

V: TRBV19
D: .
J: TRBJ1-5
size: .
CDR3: CASRDTDWGNQPQHF
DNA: TGTGCCAGTAGGGATACTGACTGGGGCAATCAGCCCCAGCATTTT

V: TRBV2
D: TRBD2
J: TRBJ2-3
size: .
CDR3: CASRTAGGPAPDTQYF
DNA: TGTGCCAGCAGGACGGCGGGGGGTCCGGCCCCAGATACGCAGTATTTT

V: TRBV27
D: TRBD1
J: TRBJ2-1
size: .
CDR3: CASSPGTGYFLLYYNEQFF
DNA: TGTGCCAGCAGCCCCGGGACAGGGTACTTCTTACTTTACTACAATGAGCAGTTCTTC

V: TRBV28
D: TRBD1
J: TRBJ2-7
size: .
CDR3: CASAYWTGVYEQYF
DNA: TGTGCCAGCGCGTACTGGACAGGGGTCTACGAGCAGTACTTC

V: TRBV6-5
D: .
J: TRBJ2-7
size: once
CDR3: CASRTSSYEQYF
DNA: TGTGCCAGCCGGACAAGCTCCTACGAGCAGTACTTC

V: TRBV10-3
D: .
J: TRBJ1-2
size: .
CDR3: CAIKTSTRDGYTF
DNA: TGTGCCATCAAAACCTCGACTCGGGATGGCTACACCTTC

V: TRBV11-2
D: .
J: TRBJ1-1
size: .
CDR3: CASRRDTLNTEAFF
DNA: TGTGCCAGCAGAAGGGACACTCTGAACACTGAAGCTTTCTTT

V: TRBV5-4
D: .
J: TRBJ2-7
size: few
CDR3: CASSSGGGNSYEQYF
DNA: TGTGCCAGCAGCTCAGGTGGGGGGAACTCCTACGAGCAGTACTTC

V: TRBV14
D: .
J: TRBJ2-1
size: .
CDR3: CASSQVWQRHNEQFF
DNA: TGTGCCAGCAGCCAAGTTTGGCAGCGGCACAATGAGCAGTTCTTC

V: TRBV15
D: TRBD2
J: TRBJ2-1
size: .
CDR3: CATSRDYNGGEQFF
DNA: TGTGCCACCAGCAGAGATTATAACGGGGGGGAGCAGTTCTTC

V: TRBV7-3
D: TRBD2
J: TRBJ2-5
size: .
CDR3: CASSSTRGESETQYF
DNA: TGTGCCAGCAGCTCCACTCGGGGGGAGTCGGAGACCCAGTACTTC

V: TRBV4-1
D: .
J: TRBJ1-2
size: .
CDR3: CASSQGQTDYGYTF
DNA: TGCGCCAGCAGCCAAGGACAGACAGACTATGGCTACACCTTC

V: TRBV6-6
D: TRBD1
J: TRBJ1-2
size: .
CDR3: CASSRGTGVTGYTF
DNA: TGTGCCAGCAGTCGTGGGACAGGGGTCACTGGCTACACCTTC

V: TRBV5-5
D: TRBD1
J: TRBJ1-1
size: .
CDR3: CASSFYRGLVNTEAFF
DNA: TGTGCCAGCAGCTTCTACAGGGGGCTGGTGAACACTGAAGCTTTCTTT

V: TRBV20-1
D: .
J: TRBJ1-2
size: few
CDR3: CSASGGTSNYGYTF
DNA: TGCAGTGCTAGTGGCGGGACCTCTAACTATGGCTACACCTTC

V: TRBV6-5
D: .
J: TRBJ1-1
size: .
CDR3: CASTLGLGTEAFF
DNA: TGTGCCAGCACGCTGGGGCTTGGCACTGAAGCTTTCTTT

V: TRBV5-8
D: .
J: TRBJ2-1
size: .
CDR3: CASSSGVSRYNEQFF
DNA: TGTGCCAGCAGTTCAGGGGTGTCCCGGTACAATGAGCAGTTCTTC

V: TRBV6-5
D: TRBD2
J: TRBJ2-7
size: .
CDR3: CASSRREGPYEQYF
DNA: TGTGCCAGCAGCCGTCGGGAGGGGCCCTACGAGCAGTACTTC

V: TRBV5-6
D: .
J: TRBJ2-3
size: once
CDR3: CASSLVRVTDTQYF
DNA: TGTGCCAGCAGCTTGGTCAGGGTGACAGATACGCAGTATTTT

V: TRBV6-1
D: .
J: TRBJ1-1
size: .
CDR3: CASSDQDNMNTEAFF
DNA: TGTGCCAGCAGTGATCAGGATAATATGAACACTGAAGCTTTCTTT

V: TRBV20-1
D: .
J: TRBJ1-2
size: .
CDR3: CSAFQGGGYTF
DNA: TGCAGTGCGTTTCAGGGCGGTGGCTACACCTTC

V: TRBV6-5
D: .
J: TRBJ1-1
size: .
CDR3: CASFRPGVTEAFF
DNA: TGTGCCAGCTTTAGGCCCGGGGTTACTGAAGCTTTCTTT

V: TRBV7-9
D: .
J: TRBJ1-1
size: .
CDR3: CASSYTPSGEGNTEAFF
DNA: TGTGCCAGCAGCTATACTCCAAGCGGGGAGGGGAACACTGAAGCTTTCTTT

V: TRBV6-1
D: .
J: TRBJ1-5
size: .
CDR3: CASSEQGSNQPQHF
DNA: TGTGCCAGCAGTGAACAGGGTAGCAATCAGCCCCAGCATTTT

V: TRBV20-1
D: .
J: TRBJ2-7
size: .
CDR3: CSASSTGHYEQYF
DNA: TGCAGTGCTAGTTCTACAGGGCACTACGAGCAGTACTTC

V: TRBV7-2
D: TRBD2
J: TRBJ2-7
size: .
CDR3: CASSQAASGYEQYF
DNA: TGTGCCAGCAGCCAGGCGGCTAGCGGCTACGAGCAGTACTTC

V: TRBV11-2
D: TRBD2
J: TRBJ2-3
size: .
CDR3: CASSLTSGGLTDTQYF
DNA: TGTGCCAGCAGCTTAACTAGCGGGGGGCTCACAGATACGCAGTATTTT

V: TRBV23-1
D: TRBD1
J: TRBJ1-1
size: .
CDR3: CASSPRDRGKENTEAFF
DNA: TGCGCCAGCAGTCCCCGGGACAGGGGAAAGGAAAACACTGAAGCTTTCTTT

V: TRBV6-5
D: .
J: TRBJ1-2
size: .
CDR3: CASKAGVYGYTF
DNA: TGTGCCAGCAAAGCAGGGGTCTATGGCTACACCTTC

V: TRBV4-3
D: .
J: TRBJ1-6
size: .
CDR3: CASSQEFRNSPLHF
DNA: TGCGCCAGCAGCCAAGAGTTCCGGAATTCACCCCTCCACTTT

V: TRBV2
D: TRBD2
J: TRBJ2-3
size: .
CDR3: CASARTSGGIHTQYF
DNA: TGTGCCAGCGCCCGGACTAGCGGGGGCATTCATACGCAGTATTTT

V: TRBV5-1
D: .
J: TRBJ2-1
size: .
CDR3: CASSSGQNSYNEQFF
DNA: TGCGCCAGCAGCTCCGGACAGAACTCCTACAATGAGCAGTTCTTC